A selection of T cell receptor beta chains follows, all from one sample in a study of CD8 T cells in Susac syndrome. TCRdb reanalysed the immunoSEQ multiplex PCR reads using MiXCR and keeps one entry per CDR3 protein. Among roughly 140,000 distinct CDR3 sequences listed, 94% were seen once. The sequencing sample was made of CD8+ T cells from PBMCs. These receptors were obtained from a human donor in good health. CDR3s include the opening cysteine and the closing phenylalanine or tryptophan. The D gene is left open where the match is weak. Some rows have no size entry. The others give once, few or many, or a class for an expanded clone.

d_gene: TRBD2; abundance: NA; v_gene: TRBV27; j_gene: TRBJ2-7; len: 16; CDR3aa: CASSLSGVAGFYEQYF; CDR3nt: TGTGCCAGCAGTTTGAGTGGGGTAGCGGGATTTTACGAGCAGTACTTC
d_gene: TRBD1; abundance: NA; v_gene: TRBV13; j_gene: TRBJ1-5; len: 15; CDR3aa: CASSSRGQFNQPQHF; CDR3nt: TGTGCCAGCAGCTCACGGGGACAGTTCAATCAGCCCCAGCATTTT
d_gene: TRBD2; abundance: NA; v_gene: TRBV20-1; j_gene: TRBJ2-2; len: 14; CDR3aa: CSATGLVNTGELFF; CDR3nt: TGCAGTGCTACGGGACTAGTGAACACCGGGGAGCTGTTTTTT
d_gene: NA; abundance: NA; v_gene: TRBV29-1; j_gene: TRBJ2-7; len: 14; CDR3aa: CSVVMKGKSYEQYF; CDR3nt: TGCAGCGTTGTAATGAAGGGAAAAAGCTACGAGCAGTACTTC
d_gene: NA; abundance: NA; v_gene: TRBV27; j_gene: TRBJ2-7; len: 14; CDR3aa: CASSHGPQTYEQYF; CDR3nt: TGTGCCAGCAGTCACGGCCCACAAACCTACGAGCAGTACTTC
d_gene: TRBD1; abundance: NA; v_gene: TRBV9; j_gene: TRBJ2-7; len: 16; CDR3aa: CASSSHPDRASYEQYF; CDR3nt: TGTGCTTCCAGCAGCCACCCAGACAGGGCCTCCTACGAGCAGTACTTC
d_gene: NA; abundance: NA; v_gene: TRBV5-4; j_gene: TRBJ2-5; len: 12; CDR3aa: CAGGGGEETQYF; CDR3nt: TGTGCCGGGGGAGGAGGGGAAGAGACCCAGTACTTC
d_gene: TRBD1; abundance: NA; v_gene: TRBV20-1; j_gene: TRBJ1-2; len: 14; CDR3aa: CSASPGQGVYGYTF; CDR3nt: TGCAGTGCTAGTCCGGGACAGGGGGTCTATGGCTACACCTTC
d_gene: TRBD2; abundance: NA; v_gene: TRBV27; j_gene: TRBJ2-7; len: 16; CDR3aa: CASSGLGLAGDFEQYF; CDR3nt: TGTGCCAGCAGTGGGCTCGGACTAGCGGGAGACTTCGAGCAGTACTTC
d_gene: TRBD2; abundance: NA; v_gene: TRBV27; j_gene: TRBJ2-3; len: 21; CDR3aa: CASSLSGLAGVQDRNTDTQYF; CDR3nt: TGTGCCAGCAGTTTATCTGGACTAGCGGGAGTTCAAGATCGTAACACAGATACGCAGTATTTT
d_gene: NA; abundance: NA; v_gene: TRBV7-3; j_gene: TRBJ2-1; len: 13; CDR3aa: CASSLIGHNEQFF; CDR3nt: TGTGCCAGCAGCTTAATCGGGCACAATGAGCAGTTCTTC
d_gene: NA; abundance: once; v_gene: TRBV27; j_gene: TRBJ1-1; len: 13; CDR3aa: CASSLYGDAEAFF; CDR3nt: TGTGCCAGCAGTTTGTACGGGGACGCTGAAGCTTTCTTT
d_gene: TRBD2; abundance: NA; v_gene: TRBV30; j_gene: TRBJ2-1; len: 11; CDR3aa: CAWGAGGPKFF; CDR3nt: TGTGCCTGGGGAGCGGGAGGGCCGAAGTTCTTC
d_gene: NA; abundance: once; v_gene: TRBV19; j_gene: TRBJ2-7; len: 13; CDR3aa: CASSFGTANEQYF; CDR3nt: TGTGCCAGTAGTTTCGGGACCGCCAACGAGCAGTACTTC